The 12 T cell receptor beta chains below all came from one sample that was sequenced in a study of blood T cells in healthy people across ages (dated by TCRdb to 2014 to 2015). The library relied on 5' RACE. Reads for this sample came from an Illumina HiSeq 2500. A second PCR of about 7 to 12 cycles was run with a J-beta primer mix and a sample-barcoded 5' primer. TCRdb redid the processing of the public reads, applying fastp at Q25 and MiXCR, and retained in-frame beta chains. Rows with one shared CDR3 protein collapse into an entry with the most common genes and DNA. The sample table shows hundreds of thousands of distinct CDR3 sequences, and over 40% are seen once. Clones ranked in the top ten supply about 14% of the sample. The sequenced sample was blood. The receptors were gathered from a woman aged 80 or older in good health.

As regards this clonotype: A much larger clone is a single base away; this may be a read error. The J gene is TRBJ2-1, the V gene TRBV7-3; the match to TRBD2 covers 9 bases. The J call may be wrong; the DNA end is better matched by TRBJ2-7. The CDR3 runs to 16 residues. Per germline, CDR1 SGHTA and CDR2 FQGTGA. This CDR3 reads CASSKAGGSSYNEQYF. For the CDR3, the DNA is TGTGCCAGCAGCAAAGCGGGGGGAAGCTCCTACAATGAGCAGTACTTC.

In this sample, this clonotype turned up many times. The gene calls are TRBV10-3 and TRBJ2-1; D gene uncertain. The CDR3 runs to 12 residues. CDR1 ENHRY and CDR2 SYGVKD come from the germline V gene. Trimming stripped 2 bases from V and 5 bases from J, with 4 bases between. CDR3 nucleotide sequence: TGTGCCATCAGTGAGACTCACAATGAGCAGTTCTTC. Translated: CAISETHNEQFF.

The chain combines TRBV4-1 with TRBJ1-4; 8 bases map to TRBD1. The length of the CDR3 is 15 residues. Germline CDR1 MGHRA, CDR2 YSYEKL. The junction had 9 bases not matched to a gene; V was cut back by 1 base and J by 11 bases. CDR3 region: CASSQGSRDRCKLFF. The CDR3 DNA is TGCGCCAGCAGCCAAGGCTCTCGGGACAGGTGTAAACTGTTTTTT.

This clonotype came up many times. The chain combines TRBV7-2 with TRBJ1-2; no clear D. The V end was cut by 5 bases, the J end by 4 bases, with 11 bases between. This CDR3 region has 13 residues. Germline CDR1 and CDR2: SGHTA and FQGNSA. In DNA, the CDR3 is TGTGCCAGCAGCCCCCTCCCTGGCTATGGCTACACCTTC. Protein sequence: CASSPLPGYGYTF.

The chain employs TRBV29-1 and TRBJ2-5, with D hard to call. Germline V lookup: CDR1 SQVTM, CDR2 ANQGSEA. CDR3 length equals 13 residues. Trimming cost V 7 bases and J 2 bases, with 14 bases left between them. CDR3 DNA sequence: TGCAGCGGGATTCATGACAAACAAGAGACCCAGTACTTC. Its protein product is CSGIHDKQETQYF.

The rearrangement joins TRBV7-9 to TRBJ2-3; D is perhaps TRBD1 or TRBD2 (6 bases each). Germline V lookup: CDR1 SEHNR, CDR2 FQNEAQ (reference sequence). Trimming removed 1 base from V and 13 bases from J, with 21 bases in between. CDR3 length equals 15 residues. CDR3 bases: TGTGCCAGCAGCTTAGGGGGGCCCATCCAAAGGGGGGAGTATTTT. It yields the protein CASSLGGPIQRGEYF.

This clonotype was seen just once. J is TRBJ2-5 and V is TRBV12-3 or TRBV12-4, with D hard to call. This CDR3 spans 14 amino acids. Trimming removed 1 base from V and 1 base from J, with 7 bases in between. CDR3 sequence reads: CASSLGVGQETQYF. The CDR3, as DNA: TGTGCCAGCAGTTTAGGGGTGGGCCAAGAGACCCAGTACTTC.

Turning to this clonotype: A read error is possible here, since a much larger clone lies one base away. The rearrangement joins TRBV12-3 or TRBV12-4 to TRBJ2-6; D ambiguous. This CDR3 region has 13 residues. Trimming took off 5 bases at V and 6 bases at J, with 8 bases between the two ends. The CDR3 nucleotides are TGTGCCAGCAGTCGAGTGGAGGCCAACGTCCTGACTTTC. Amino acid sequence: CASSRVEANVLTF.

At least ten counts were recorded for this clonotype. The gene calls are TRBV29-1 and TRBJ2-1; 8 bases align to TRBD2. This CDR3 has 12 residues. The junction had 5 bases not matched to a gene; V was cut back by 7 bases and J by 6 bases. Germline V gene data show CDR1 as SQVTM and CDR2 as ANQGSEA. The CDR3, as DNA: TGCAGCGGCGGGACTAGGTTCAATGAGCAGTTCTTC. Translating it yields CSGGTRFNEQFF.

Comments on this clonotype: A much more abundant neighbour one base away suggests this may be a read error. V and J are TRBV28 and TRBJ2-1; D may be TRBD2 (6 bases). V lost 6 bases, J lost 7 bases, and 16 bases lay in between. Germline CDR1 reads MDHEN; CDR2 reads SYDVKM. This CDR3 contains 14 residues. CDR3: CASRFGGLGNEQFF. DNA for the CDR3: TGTGCCAGCAGGTTCGGGGGATTGGGGAATGAGCAGTTCTTC. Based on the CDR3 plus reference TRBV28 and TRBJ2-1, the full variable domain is DVKVTQSSRYLVKRTGEKVFLECVQDMDHENMFWYRQDPGLGLRLIYFSYDVKMKEKGDIPEGYSVSREKKERFSLILESASTNQTSMYLCASRFGGLGNEQFFGPGTRLTVL.

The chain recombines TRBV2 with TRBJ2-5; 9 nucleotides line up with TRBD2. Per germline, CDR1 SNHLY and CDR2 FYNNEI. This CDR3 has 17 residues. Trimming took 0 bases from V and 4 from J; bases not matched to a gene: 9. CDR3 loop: CASSEALSGGSLETQYF. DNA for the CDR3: TGTGCCAGCAGTGAAGCGCTTAGCGGGGGTTCTTTAGAGACCCAGTACTTC.

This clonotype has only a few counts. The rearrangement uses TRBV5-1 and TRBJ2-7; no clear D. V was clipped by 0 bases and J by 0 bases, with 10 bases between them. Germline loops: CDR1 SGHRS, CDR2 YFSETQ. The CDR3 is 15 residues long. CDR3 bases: TGCGCCAGCAGCTTGGTAACGGAGTTCTCCTACGAGCAGTACTTC. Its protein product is CASSLVTEFSYEQYF.